These T cell receptor beta chains were read from a single sample in a study of blood T cells in healthy people across ages. TCRdb called the 5' RACE reads again in MiXCR, with one record for every CDR3 protein. The table has approximately 900,000 distinct CDR3 sequences, almost 30% seen once. These data were also filed under a second study, of T cells of mothers and their children.

The specimen was blood. The receptors come from a woman aged 40 to 50 in good health. The CDR3 runs from the conserved cysteine through the conserved F or W. D genes are given only for firm matches. Rows may omit the clone size; those that give it use once, few, many or a size class.

CDR3 length	J gene	D gene	clone size	V gene	CDR3 DNA	CDR3 protein
15	TRBJ2-7	TRBD1	.	TRBV11-2	TGTGCCAGCAGCAACCGGGACAGGGGACGCAATGAGCAGTACTTC	CASSNRDRGRNEQYF
15	TRBJ2-5	.	.	TRBV24-1	TGTGCCACCAGTGATGTCACGGGGCTGCAAGAGACCCAGTACTTC	CATSDVTGLQETQYF
16	TRBJ2-1	TRBD1	few	TRBV7-2	TGTGCCAGCAGCTCGTATCTCCGGACAGGCTTCAATGAGCAGTTCTTC	CASSSYLRTGFNEQFF
17	TRBJ2-3	.	.	TRBV11-2	TGTGCCAGCAGCTTAGTCATCCCTCCTGGTTCCACAGATACGCAGTATTTT	CASSLVIPPGSTDTQYF
14	TRBJ2-5	.	few	TRBV20-1	TGCAGTTCTACAAGGGGCTCGGGGAAAGAGACCCAGTACTTC	CSSTRGSGKETQYF
15	TRBJ2-5	TRBD1	.	TRBV5-1	TGCGCCGGCAGCTCGGGACAGGGAATACAAGAGACCCAGTACTTC	CAGSSGQGIQETQYF
15	TRBJ2-7	TRBD1	few	TRBV6-1	TGTGCCAGCAGGCAGCCGGGACAGGTCTCCTACGAGCAGTACTTC	CASRQPGQVSYEQYF
14	TRBJ2-3	.	few	TRBV2	TGTGCCAGCAGTGTCTCCCCCTCACAGGATACGCAGTATTTT	CASSVSPSQDTQYF
13	TRBJ1-1	.	.	TRBV11-3	TGTGCCAGCAGCCCTGACCCGAACACTGAAGCTTTCTTT	CASSPDPNTEAFF
16	TRBJ1-5	.	few	TRBV20-1	TGCAGTGCTAGAGATTCCAGCCTCCGCGGTAAGAGGCCCCAGCATTTT	CSARDSSLRGKRPQHF
15	TRBJ1-2	TRBD1	.	TRBV6-5	TGTGCCAGCAGGGGGGTGGACAGGGGGCCCTATGGCTACACCTTC	CASRGVDRGPYGYTF
15	TRBJ2-1	.	.	TRBV3-1	TGTGCCAGCGGCCAAGAGGGCCTACTTACCAATGAGCAGTTCTTC	CASGQEGLLTNEQFF
16	TRBJ2-7	TRBD2	few	TRBV28	TGTGCCAGCAGTCCCCGGAGTTGGCGGGGGGTCTACGAGCAGTACTTC	CASSPRSWRGVYEQYF
17	TRBJ2-3	TRBD2	.	TRBV18	TGTGCCAGCTCACCACAGTGGACTAGCGGGGGCACAGATACGCAGTATTTT	CASSPQWTSGGTDTQYF
13	TRBJ2-1	.	.	TRBV5-1	TGCGCCAGCAGCTTAGCGGCCGGGCATGAGCTGTTCTTC	CASSLAAGHELFF
13	TRBJ2-5	.	many	TRBV12-3/TRBV12-4	TGTGCCAGCAGTCCCTCGGGACAAATCATTAAGTACTTC	CASSPSGQIIKYF
16	TRBJ1-3	TRBD1	few	TRBV5-1	TGCGCCAGCAGCGCCCAGGGGGTTCGACGAGGAAACACCATATATTTT	CASSAQGVRRGNTIYF
13	TRBJ1-1	.	few	TRBV28	TGTGCCAGCAGTTTAATTTCGACAGCCGAAGCTTTCTTT	CASSLISTAEAFF
15	TRBJ1-1	.	.	TRBV6-2/TRBV6-3	TGTGCCAGCAGTCACATACAGGGATTTAACACTGAAGCTTTCTTT	CASSHIQGFNTEAFF
17	TRBJ2-3	.	few	TRBV7-2	TGTGCCAGCAGCTTAAATGGGGGTTTAGCAGGGATGAATACGCAGTATTTT	CASSLNGGLAGMNTQYF
15	TRBJ2-6	.	many	TRBV20-1	TGCAGTGCTAGGTTGGGAGGCTCTGGGGCCAACGTCCTGACTTTC	CSARLGGSGANVLTF
13	TRBJ2-3	.	many	TRBV5-6	TGTGCCAGCACCTCGTGGGGGGCAGATACGCAGTATTTT	CASTSWGADTQYF
14	TRBJ2-1	.	.	TRBV20-1	TGCAGTGCCCCGGGGCGGGTGGTGAACAATGAGCAGTTCTTC	CSAPGRVVNNEQFF
15	TRBJ2-7	TRBD1	.	TRBV12-3/TRBV12-4	TGTGCCAGCAGTTTAACCACAGGGGGTCTGGGGGAGCAGTACTTC	CASSLTTGGLGEQYF
14	TRBJ1-1	.	.	TRBV11-2	TGTGCCAGCAGCACGGTCCGGGGCAACACTGAAGCTTTCTTT	CASSTVRGNTEAFF
16	TRBJ2-5	.	many	TRBV9	TGTGCCAGCAGCATGGGTAGTGCGAGGGGTGTGGAGACCCAGTACTTC	CASSMGSARGVETQYF
13	TRBJ2-5	TRBD2	.	TRBV20-1	TGCAGTGCTAGACTAGCGGGAGACGATGAGCAGTACTTC	CSARLAGDDEQYF
15	TRBJ1-1	.	.	TRBV5-1	TGCGCCAGCAGCTTAAGTTTGGCGGCCGGGACTGAAGCTTTCTTT	CASSLSLAAGTEAFF
13	TRBJ1-5	.	.	TRBV27	TGTGCCAGCAGTTTGGGATTATATCAGCCCCAGCATTTT	CASSLGLYQPQHF
13	TRBJ1-2	.	few	TRBV29-1	TGCAGCGGCGGACCCCCCCAGGGTCAGGGCTACACCTTC	CSGGPPQGQGYTF
16	TRBJ2-7	.	many	TRBV4-1	TGCGCCAGCAGCCAATTCACAGGGATGGAAGCCTACGAGCAGTACTTC	CASSQFTGMEAYEQYF
14	TRBJ2-4	.	.	TRBV7-8	TGTGCCAGCAGCCAAGAGGACGCAGGTCACATTCAGTACTTC	CASSQEDAGHIQYF
8	TRBJ2-6	.	.	TRBV7-2	TGTGCCAGCAGCTTAGGGACTTTC	CASSLGTF
16	TRBJ2-2	TRBD2	.	TRBV5-1	TGCGCCAGCAGCCACCTAGCGGGGGAAGTAACCGGGGAGCTGTTTTTT	CASSHLAGEVTGELFF
15	TRBJ1-2	TRBD1	.	TRBV7-9	TGTGCCAGCAGCCGGGGACAGGGAAACGAGGATGGCTACACCTTC	CASSRGQGNEDGYTF
19	TRBJ2-6	TRBD1	many	TRBV11-1	TGTGCCAGCAGCCCCCGATTTCAGGGGGAATGGTCTGGGGCCAACGTCCTGACTTTC	CASSPRFQGEWSGANVLTF
15	TRBJ1-2	TRBD1	many	TRBV5-5	TGTGCCAGCAGCTCTTATGACAGGGTTAACTATGGCTACACCTTC	CASSSYDRVNYGYTF
16	TRBJ2-1	.	many	TRBV4-1	TGCGCCAGCAGCCACACGACTAGAAGCTCCTACAATGAGCAGTTCTTC	CASSHTTRSSYNEQFF
14	TRBJ2-3	.	.	TRBV5-1	TGCGCCAGCAGCTTGGATCAAGTCACAGATACGCAGTATTTT	CASSLDQVTDTQYF
16	TRBJ2-3	TRBD1	few	TRBV19	TGTGCCAGTAGTATCGGGACAGGGTTATCGAGAGATACGCAGTATTTT	CASSIGTGLSRDTQYF
15	TRBJ2-4	TRBD2	many	TRBV12-3/TRBV12-4	TGTGCCAGCAGGGGGGGGGAGGGCTCCTTTAACATTCAGTACTTC	CASRGGEGSFNIQYF
13	TRBJ2-7	.	many	TRBV5-1	TGCGCCAGCAGCCCCCTGGCAGGAGACGAGCAGTACTTC	CASSPLAGDEQYF
13	TRBJ1-1	.	.	TRBV20-1	TGCAGTGCTAGAGATTACGGGGTCGCTAAAGCTTTCTTT	CSARDYGVAKAFF
12	TRBJ2-7	TRBD2	.	TRBV10-3	TGTGCCATCAGTCGGGGGGTTGACGAGCAGTACTTC	CAISRGVDEQYF
14	TRBJ1-2	.	once	TRBV28	TGTGCCAGCAGTTTATGTAACCAGGGCCGAGGCTACACCTTC	CASSLCNQGRGYTF
15	TRBJ2-5	.	.	TRBV13	TGTGCCAGCAGCTTGGAGGTCAGGGGGGATGAGACCCAGTACTTC	CASSLEVRGDETQYF
14	TRBJ2-1	TRBD2	.	TRBV20-1	TGCAGTGCTAGAGGACTAGCGGGGAACGGTGAGCAGTTCTTC	CSARGLAGNGEQFF
16	TRBJ2-3	.	.	TRBV4-1	TGCGCCAGCAGCTCCGTGATAGCGGCGAGCACAGATACGCAGTATTTT	CASSSVIAASTDTQYF
15	TRBJ2-7	.	many	TRBV27	TGTGCCAGCAGTTATTCTTCTAGGGGCTCCTACGAGCAGTACTTC	CASSYSSRGSYEQYF
14	TRBJ1-2	TRBD1	few	TRBV4-3	TGCGCCAGCAGCGACAGGGCGAGGAACTATGGCTACACCTTC	CASSDRARNYGYTF
14	TRBJ2-7	.	many	TRBV6-5	TGTGCCAGCAGTTCTAACAGGGTTGGCGTCGAGCAGTACTTC	CASSSNRVGVEQYF
14	TRBJ2-7	.	many	TRBV12-3/TRBV12-4	TGTGCCAGCAGGCCACAGGGAAGGGGCTACGAGCAGTACTTC	CASRPQGRGYEQYF
15	TRBJ2-5	TRBD2	.	TRBV5-5	TGTGCCAGCAGCTCCTTCACTAGCGCCCAAGGGACCCAGTACTTC	CASSSFTSAQGTQYF
16	TRBJ2-6	.	few	TRBV5-6	TGTGCCAGCAGCTGGGGACGGCTCTCTGGGGCCAACGTCCTGACTTTC	CASSWGRLSGANVLTF
11	TRBJ1-1	.	many	TRBV29-1	TGCAGCGTTGACACACTCACTGAAGCTTTCTTT	CSVDTLTEAFF
16	TRBJ2-5	TRBD1	few	TRBV9	TGTGCCAGCAGCACTCGCTCCGGGACAGGGTTACAGGTGCAGTACTTC	CASSTRSGTGLQVQYF